Sequencing of this T cell receptor (beta chain) was carried out in a study of neurological immune-mediated disorders. Overall study findings and caveats: HTLV-1-associated myelopathy had the most TCR clonal expansion, and multiple sclerosis had the least, less than healthy controls. Sharing of CDR3 amino acid sequences among expanded clones across subjects was absent, suggesting private repertoires in all groups.

TCRdb re-derived calls from the 5' RACE reads in MiXCR, one entry per CDR3 protein. The data show about 65,000 distinct CDR3 sequences, with about 4% seen just once and just over 2.5% held by the top ten. As to this clonotype: Its antigen remains unidentified. The CDR3 does not close with the conserved phenylalanine or tryptophan, likely indicating a read error.

This CDR3 comprises 16 residues. The V end was cut by 8 bases, the J end by 2 bases, with 18 bases between. From germline, CDR1 is MNHEY and CDR2 SVGAGI. Material: PBMCs. The chain links TRBV6-5 to TRBJ2-2, with a tentative D call TRBD2 (6 bases). The sequence derives from a man aged 50 to 59 with multiple sclerosis. The CDR3 here is CASRVSAGFNTGELFI. The CDR3 DNA reads as TGTGCCAGCCGGGTTTCGGCGGGGTTTAACACCGGGGAGCTGTTTATT.